This T cell receptor (beta chain) was sequenced during a study of cytomegalovirus exposure and HLA in healthy donors. Broader study findings: Productive status was seen about 90% or about 30% of the time for most TCR beta V segments in an earlier analysis.

The donors (healthy individuals) were bone marrow donors. CDR1 is SGDLS, CDR2 YYNGEE, per germline. The CDR3 length is 18 residues. V shed 4 bases and J 8 bases; nucleotides not matched to a gene: 15. In the PCR, 60 Vbeta and 13 Jbeta primers were used. Using immunoSEQ multiplex PCR, the repertoire was profiled, and TCRdb retains in-frame clones only, with some absent. The table includes about 160,000 clones, about 76% detected once. To note about this clone: Its antigen is not known.

The sequence came from a female donor in good health and CMV-seronegative. Sample: PBMCs. The chain uses TRBV9 and TRBJ1-4; 12 nucleotides align to TRBD1. The chain's CDR3 is CASSPSSWDRGRGEKLFF. The CDR3 coding sequence is TGTGCCAGCAGCCCTAGCTCGTGGGACAGGGGGCGAGGGGAAAAACTGTTTTTT.